Listed below are T cell receptor beta chains from one sample, sequenced in a study of cytomegalovirus exposure and HLA in healthy donors. TCRdb keeps only in-frame clones here, not all; method: immunoSEQ multiplex PCR. The profile shows roughly 63,000 clones, roughly 70% of them singletons. Sequences were obtained from PBMCs. These TCRs come from a man aged 50-59 years in good health and CMV-seropositive. Each CDR3 is given with its conserved first and last residue. The D gene is left open where the match is weak. Only some rows state a clone size, as once, few, many or a class for expanded clones.

D gene	V gene	J gene	CDR3 length	clone size	CDR3 DNA	CDR3 protein
-	TRBV5-4	TRBJ2-7	13	-	TGTGCCAGCAGCTCCCCTCTCGGGGACGAGCAGTACTTC	CASSSPLGDEQYF
TRBD1	TRBV19	TRBJ1-1	13	-	TGTGCCAGTAGTATGACAGGGGGGACTGAAGCTTTCTTT	CASSMTGGTEAFF
-	TRBV25-1	TRBJ1-1	15	-	TGTGCCAGCAGTGATCCCCGCACAGGGAACACTGAAGCTTTCTTT	CASSDPRTGNTEAFF
-	TRBV2	TRBJ1-3	12	-	TGTGCCATTCCAGGGTTTAGAAACACCATATATTTT	CAIPGFRNTIYF
-	TRBV14	TRBJ1-4	15	-	TGTGCCAGCAGCCAAGGATGGGCACAGGGAGAAAAACTGTTTTTT	CASSQGWAQGEKLFF
-	TRBV25-1	TRBJ1-2	13	-	TGTGCCAGCAGTGATGGCAGCGCCTATGGCTACACCTTC	CASSDGSAYGYTF
TRBD2	TRBV5-1	TRBJ2-1	14	-	TGCGCCAGCAGCTTCACTGGCGGGAGCAATGAGCAGTTCTTC	CASSFTGGSNEQFF
TRBD1	TRBV5-1	TRBJ1-1	18	-	TGCGCCAGCAGCTTGGATGGGGACAGGTGGAGGCTAAACACTGAAGCTTTCTTT	CASSLDGDRWRLNTEAFF
-	TRBV7-6	TRBJ1-2	14	once	TGTGCCAGCAGCTTAGGAGTGGAGAACTATGGCTACACCTTC	CASSLGVENYGYTF
TRBD1	TRBV10-3	TRBJ1-4	15	few	TGTGCCACCTCCTCCGGGGACAGGGGAGATGAAAAACTGTTTTTT	CATSSGDRGDEKLFF
-	TRBV19	TRBJ2-2	16	-	TGTGCCAGTACCCAAGTGGGGGGGCTTGGTACCGGGGAGCTGTTTTTT	CASTQVGGLGTGELFF
TRBD2	TRBV5-6	TRBJ2-7	15	-	TGTGCCAGCAGCAGCGAGCGGGGGAGCTCCTACGAGCAGTACTTC	CASSSERGSSYEQYF
-	TRBV10-2	TRBJ1-2	12	-	TGCGCCAGCAGCGACACCCCTGGAGGCTACACCTTC	CASSDTPGGYTF
-	TRBV6-1	TRBJ1-1	15	few	TGTGCCAGCAGTGTACCGGGTTACAGGAGTATTGAAGCTTTCTTT	CASSVPGYRSIEAFF
TRBD2	TRBV27	TRBJ2-7	11	once	TGTGCCAGCTGGGACTACTACGAGCAGTACTTC	CASWDYYEQYF
TRBD2	TRBV9	TRBJ2-5	15	-	TGTGCCAGCAGCGCCAGGACTAGCGGACAAGAGACCCAGTACTTC	CASSARTSGQETQYF
TRBD1	TRBV6-6	TRBJ2-1	15	-	TGTGCCAGCAGGACAGGGAGTACCTCCTACAATGAGCAGTTCTTC	CASRTGSTSYNEQFF
TRBD2	TRBV10-3	TRBJ2-1	15	once	TGTGCCATCAGTCCTCTAGCGGGAGGGATCAATGAGCAGTTCTTC	CAISPLAGGINEQFF
TRBD1	TRBV4-3	TRBJ2-7	15	once	TGCGCCAGCAGCCAGGACAGGGGAAACTCCTACGAGCAGTACTTC	CASSQDRGNSYEQYF
TRBD1	TRBV12-5	TRBJ1-2	14	-	TGTGCTAGTGGTTTGGACAGGGGCTACTATGGCTACACCTTC	CASGLDRGYYGYTF
-	TRBV10-2	TRBJ1-1	15	-	TGCGCCAGCAAACTCCATGGTTCCATGAACACTGAAGCTTTCTTT	CASKLHGSMNTEAFF
TRBD1	TRBV7-9	TRBJ2-3	15	-	TGTGCCAGCAGGGCTCGGACAGGGGGGACAGATACGCAGTATTTT	CASRARTGGTDTQYF
TRBD1	TRBV7-6	TRBJ2-7	15	-	TGTGCCAGCAGCTTGAGGGGACAGGGAGCCTACGAGCAGTACTTC	CASSLRGQGAYEQYF
-	TRBV5-1	TRBJ2-5	13	-	TGCGCCAGCAGCTTCCCAGGACAAGAGACCCAGTACTTC	CASSFPGQETQYF
-	TRBV19	TRBJ2-7	15	-	TGTGCCAGTAGTCTAAGGGGAGGACCATCCTACGAGCAGTACTTC	CASSLRGGPSYEQYF
-	TRBV19	TRBJ1-1	14	-	TGTGCCAGTAGTATCTTCCCCTCGAACACTGAAGCTTTCTTT	CASSIFPSNTEAFF
TRBD2	TRBV7-9	TRBJ2-3	15	-	TGTGCCAGCAGCCCAGGAGCGGGAGGGCCGAGTACGCAGTATTTT	CASSPGAGGPSTQYF
-	TRBV4-1	TRBJ2-7	12	few	TGCGCCAGCAGCAGCCCCTACGGGGAGCAGTACTTC	CASSSPYGEQYF
TRBD1	TRBV4-3	TRBJ1-1	17	few	TGCGCCAGCAGCCAAGGGAGGGCGGGACAGGGGGGTACTGAAGCTTTCTTT	CASSQGRAGQGGTEAFF